The table lists the clone carrying this TCR beta chain with a count of one. The antigen is undetermined. This record comes from a study of identifying expanded T cells in peripheral blood. Study-level results: Across healthy donors, higher total template counts meant significantly greater roughly two-week count variance.

The CDR3 sequence is 14 residues long. Trimming at V came to 2 bases and at J to 6 bases, leaving 3 bases not matched to a gene. Germline V gene data show CDR1 as SNHLY and CDR2 as FYNNEI. During the collection period, no donor immune events like infections were recorded. Produced via immunoSEQ multiplex PCR; TCRdb's table is partial and in-frame only. The profile shows some 65,000 clones, about 80% of them singletons. The chain has TRBV2 and TRBJ1-4, with 7 bases identical to TRBD1. This TCR was recovered from a person aged 18 to 70 in good health. Sequencing was done on a sample of blood. The CDR3 nucleotides are TGTGCCAGCAGTGAAACAGGGGTTGATGAAAAACTGTTTTTT. Protein product: CASSETGVDEKLFF. The complete variable domain, with remaining parts taken from reference TRBV2 and TRBJ1-4, reads EPEVTQTPSHQVTQMGQEVILRCVPISNHLYFYWYRQILGQKVEFLVSFYNNEISEKSEIFDDQFSVERPDGSNFTLKIRSTKLEDSAMYFCASSETGVDEKLFFGSGTQLSVL.